This T cell receptor (beta chain) was recorded in a study of T cells in localized non-small cell lung cancer. Study findings and constraints: Adjacent lung exhibited a median of about 57 among the 100 most abundant tumor clones.

Regarding this clone: Antigen unknown.

CDR3 length: 13 residues. The ends were cut back, 1 base at V and 4 bases at J, with 6 bases in the middle. The germline V gene encodes CDR1 LGHNA and CDR2 YSLEER. Clones were sequenced by immunoSEQ multiplex PCR, and TCRdb holds only the in-frame ones, with some missing. This table holds about 23,000 clones, more than 65% found once. This receptor was obtained from a man aged 35 to 69 with stage II lung adenocarcinoma. The chain links TRBV4-3 to TRBJ2-3, with D hard to call. The sequencing used PBMCs, collected before any cancer treatment. The CDR3 sequence is CASSQGPPDTQYF. Here the CDR3 DNA reads TGCGCCAGCAGCCAAGGCCCCCCAGATACGCAGTATTTT.